Listed below are T cell receptor beta chains from one sample, sequenced in a study of blood T cell repertoires in COVID-19. Using immunoSEQ multiplex PCR, the repertoire was profiled, and TCRdb retains in-frame clones only, with some absent. This repertoire shows hundreds of thousands of clones, roughly 86% found once; its top ten account for approximately 7.3%. Sequencing was done on a sample of peripheral blood. Source of these receptors: a woman in her 70s with COVID-19, enrolled during active disease. CDR3s include the opening cysteine and the closing phenylalanine or tryptophan. A D gene is named only where the DNA matches it firmly. A clone size is listed for some rows: how often the clone was seen (once, few, many), or a class if it is expanded.

. | TRBJ1-1 | TRBV9 | . | TGTGCCAGCAGCCAACAGCCGGCGAACACTGAAGCTTTCTTT | CASSQQPANTEAFF
TRBD1 | TRBJ2-2 | TRBV3-1/TRBV3-2 | . | TGTGCCAGCAGCCAAGAGAGACGCACAGGGGACACCGGGGAGCTGTTTTTT | CASSQERRTGDTGELFF
. | TRBJ1-2 | TRBV4-2 | . | TGTGCCAGCAGCCCAAGCGATGGGTACTATGGCTACACCTTC | CASSPSDGYYGYTF
TRBD1 | TRBJ1-1 | TRBV6-6 | . | TGTGCCAGCAGTTATCTTTTACAGGGGACTCAGGGGGCTTTCTTT | CASSYLLQGTQGAFF
TRBD2 | TRBJ2-2 | TRBV6-6 | . | TGTGCCAGCAGTTTCCTAGCGGGGGGCTCAACCGGGGAGCTGTTTTTT | CASSFLAGGSTGELFF
TRBD1 | TRBJ2-3 | TRBV7-3 | . | TGTGCCAGCAGCGAAACAGGGGGGATAGCAGATACGCAGTATTTT | CASSETGGIADTQYF
TRBD1 | TRBJ2-7 | TRBV9 | . | TGTGCCAGCAGCGTAACAGGGGAGAGCTCCTACGAGCAGTACTTC | CASSVTGESSYEQYF
. | TRBJ2-6 | TRBV18 | . | TGTGCCAGCTCACTTTCGACTGCTGGGGCCAACGTCCTGACTTTC | CASSLSTAGANVLTF
. | TRBJ1-5 | TRBV19 | . | TGTGCCAGTAGTATGGTCGGGTATAGCAATCAGCCCCAGCATTTT | CASSMVGYSNQPQHF
TRBD1 | TRBJ2-5 | TRBV27 | . | TGTGCCAGCAGTCTCGGGGACAGGGGGCGGAAAGAGACCCAGTACTTC | CASSLGDRGRKETQYF
TRBD1 | TRBJ1-2 | TRBV11-2 | . | TGTGCCAGCAGCGTAGACAGGGAATATGGCTACACCTTC | CASSVDREYGYTF
. | TRBJ1-6 | TRBV21-1 | . | TGTGCCAGCAGCGCCCGACTACCCCTCCACTTT | CASSARLPLHF
. | TRBJ1-1 | TRBV18 | . | TGTGCCAGCTCATTTCGACAGGCACCCACTGAAGCTTTCTTT | CASSFRQAPTEAFF
TRBD2 | TRBJ2-5 | TRBV7-7 | once | TGTGCCAGCAGCTTGGGACTAGCGGGGAAGGGAGAGACCCAGTACTTC | CASSLGLAGKGETQYF
. | TRBJ1-6 | TRBV5-1 | . | TGCGCCAGCAGCTTGGTAGGTCAGGCTTCACCCCTCCACTTT | CASSLVGQASPLHF
. | TRBJ1-2 | TRBV30 | . | TGTGCCTGGAGTGTACTACGGGGGAATGGCTACACCTTC | CAWSVLRGNGYTF
. | TRBJ2-7 | TRBV7-2 | . | TGTGCCAGCAGCCCCGCCCCAGCGGGAAAGGGGGAACAGTACTTC | CASSPAPAGKGEQYF
TRBD2 | TRBJ2-7 | TRBV5-6 | few | TGTGCCAGCAGTCATGGACTAGCGGGAGGCTACGAGCAGTACTTC | CASSHGLAGGYEQYF
. | TRBJ2-5 | TRBV28 | . | TGTGCCAGCAGTCTAATTCAATCCCTTGAGACCCAGTACTTC | CASSLIQSLETQYF
. | TRBJ1-2 | TRBV7-9 | . | TGTGCCAGCAGCTTAGAGCCGACAGGAGCTGGCTACACCTTC | CASSLEPTGAGYTF
TRBD2 | TRBJ2-5 | TRBV4-1 | once | TGCGCCAGCAGCCAAGTCGGGGGGGCCGTAGAGACCCAGTACTTC | CASSQVGGAVETQYF
TRBD1 | TRBJ1-3 | TRBV30 | . | TGTGCCTTCCGGGACAGGACTAGCTCTGGAAACACCATATATTTT | CAFRDRTSSGNTIYF
TRBD1 | TRBJ1-3 | TRBV9 | . | TGTGCCAGCAGCTCAGGGGGTTACACCATATATTTT | CASSSGGYTIYF
. | TRBJ2-7 | TRBV18 | . | TGTGCCAGCTCACCACCGAGGGGACAAATCTACGAGCAGTACTTC | CASSPPRGQIYEQYF
. | TRBJ1-2 | TRBV7-9 | . | TGTGCCAGCAGCTTAGGGGGCGAGGTTGAACTCTATGGCTACACCTTC | CASSLGGEVELYGYTF
TRBD1 | TRBJ1-1 | TRBV5-1 | . | TGCGCCAGCAGCTCTCCCCCAGGGGGTAAAACTGAAGCTTTCTTT | CASSSPPGGKTEAFF
. | TRBJ1-2 | TRBV5-1 | once | TGCGCCAGCAGCCCGCGGAGGGAAGCTAACTATGGCTACACCTTC | CASSPRREANYGYTF
. | TRBJ2-7 | TRBV11-2 | . | TGTGCCAGCAGCTTAGCGTCGCAGGTTGCCTACGAGCAGTACTTC | CASSLASQVAYEQYF
TRBD2 | TRBJ2-7 | TRBV27 | . | TGTGCCAGCAGTTCTGGGGGGGTGCAGGTGGAGCAGTACTTC | CASSSGGVQVEQYF
. | TRBJ2-1 | TRBV30 | . | TGTGCCTGGAGTATCCTAGTTTACAATGAGCAGTTCTTC | CAWSILVYNEQFF
. | TRBJ1-4 | TRBV4-1 | . | TGCGCCAGCAGCCAAGACGGGACACGAAGTGAAAAACTGTTTTTT | CASSQDGTRSEKLFF
. | TRBJ2-1 | TRBV21-1 | . | TGTGCCAGCAGCAAAGCGCTCCAGGGAAGATGCAATGAGCAGTTCTTC | CASSKALQGRCNEQFF
. | TRBJ1-3 | TRBV29-1 | once | TGCAGCGTTGAAGACCACAGGGCCTCTGGAAACACCATATATTTT | CSVEDHRASGNTIYF
TRBD1 | TRBJ2-7 | TRBV7-9 | . | TGTGCCAACAGCTTAGACCCCGGGACAGGGGGCAAAAACGAGCAGTACTTC | CANSLDPGTGGKNEQYF
. | TRBJ2-7 | TRBV30 | few | TGTGCCTGGAGTGGACTTAGCTACGAGCAGTACTTC | CAWSGLSYEQYF
TRBD1 | TRBJ2-2 | TRBV5-1 | . | TGCGCCAGCAGCACGGGACAGACGAACACCGGGGAGCTGTTTTTT | CASSTGQTNTGELFF
. | TRBJ1-4 | TRBV30 | . | TGTGCCTGGAGGGCGGGACGGTCTAATGAAAAACTGTTTTTT | CAWRAGRSNEKLFF
. | TRBJ2-7 | TRBV12-5 | . | TGTGCTAGTGGTTTGGTTACTCCCTACGAGCAGTACTTC | CASGLVTPYEQYF
. | TRBJ1-2 | TRBV9 | . | TGTGCCAGCAGTGTAACGCGCGACAACCAGTTATACTATGGCTACACCTTC | CASSVTRDNQLYYGYTF
. | TRBJ1-1 | TRBV4-3 | . | TGCGCCAGCAGCCAAGAGGAAGGGGCAGGCACTGAAGCTTTCTTT | CASSQEEGAGTEAFF
. | TRBJ2-7 | TRBV28 | . | TGTGCCAGCAGTTTGGGCCGGGGAAGGGAGCAGTACTTC | CASSLGRGREQYF
TRBD1 | TRBJ1-1 | TRBV5-1 | . | TGCGCCAGCAGCTTGCAGGGGGCCTGGAACACTGAAGCTTTCTTT | CASSLQGAWNTEAFF
. | TRBJ1-5 | TRBV3-1/TRBV3-2 | . | TGTGCCAGCAGCATGAGTAATCAGCCCCAGCATTTT | CASSMSNQPQHF
TRBD1 | TRBJ1-2 | TRBV7-2 | . | TGTGCCAGCAGCTTAGTCCAGGGGGCAGATGGCTACACCTTC | CASSLVQGADGYTF
. | TRBJ2-7 | TRBV10-2 | . | TGCGCCAGCAGTGATTCCCTTGTAAAATCCTACGAGCAGTACTTC | CASSDSLVKSYEQYF
TRBD1 | TRBJ2-7 | TRBV24-1 | . | TGTGCCACCAGTGACCACCCGGGACAGTATTACGAGCAGTACTTC | CATSDHPGQYYEQYF
TRBD1 | TRBJ1-2 | TRBV14 | . | TGTGCCACCCAGCAGGGGGAAGACTTC | CATQQGEDF
TRBD1 | TRBJ2-7 | TRBV7-8 | . | TGTGCCAGCAGTCAGGACAGGCGCCCCTACGAGCAGTACTTC | CASSQDRRPYEQYF
. | TRBJ1-1 | TRBV12-2 | . | TGTGCAAGTGAGGAGGGTGACACTGAAGCTTTCTTT | CASEEGDTEAFF
TRBD1 | TRBJ1-2 | TRBV6-6 | few | TGTGCCAGCAGCTTTACAGGGGAACGGAACTATGGCTACACCTTC | CASSFTGERNYGYTF
. | TRBJ2-2 | TRBV18 | . | TGTGCCAGCTCCCAACGGGACACCGGGGAGCTGTTTTTT | CASSQRDTGELFF
TRBD2 | TRBJ2-1 | TRBV5-1 | . | TGCGCCAGCAGCTTGGTGGCTAGCGGGGGTGAGCAGTTCTTC | CASSLVASGGEQFF
TRBD2 | TRBJ2-3 | TRBV7-2 | . | TGTGCCAGCAGAGAGCGGGGGGCCACAGATACGCAGTATTTT | CASRERGATDTQYF
TRBD1 | TRBJ1-2 | TRBV5-6 | . | TGTGCCAGCAGGGGGACAGGGTGGACCTATGGCTACACCTTC | CASRGTGWTYGYTF
. | TRBJ2-3 | TRBV9 | . | TGTGCCAGCGCCCCGACGGGACTTCTCACAGATACGCAGTATTTT | CASAPTGLLTDTQYF
. | TRBJ2-1 | TRBV20-1 | . | TGCAGTGCTAGTGGCCGCCGCAGCTCCTACAATGAGCAGTTCTTC | CSASGRRSSYNEQFF
. | TRBJ1-3 | TRBV27 | . | TGTGCCAGCAGCCCCAATACAGGAAACACCATATATTTT | CASSPNTGNTIYF
TRBD1 | TRBJ1-5 | TRBV6-2/TRBV6-3 | . | TGTGCCAGCAGTTACCTTCGGACAGGGTCGGGTCAGCCCCAGCATTTT | CASSYLRTGSGQPQHF
. | TRBJ1-1 | TRBV3-1/TRBV3-2 | once | TGTGCCAGCAGCCAAGAGAGCAGGCACGGGGACACTGAAGCTTTCTTT | CASSQESRHGDTEAFF